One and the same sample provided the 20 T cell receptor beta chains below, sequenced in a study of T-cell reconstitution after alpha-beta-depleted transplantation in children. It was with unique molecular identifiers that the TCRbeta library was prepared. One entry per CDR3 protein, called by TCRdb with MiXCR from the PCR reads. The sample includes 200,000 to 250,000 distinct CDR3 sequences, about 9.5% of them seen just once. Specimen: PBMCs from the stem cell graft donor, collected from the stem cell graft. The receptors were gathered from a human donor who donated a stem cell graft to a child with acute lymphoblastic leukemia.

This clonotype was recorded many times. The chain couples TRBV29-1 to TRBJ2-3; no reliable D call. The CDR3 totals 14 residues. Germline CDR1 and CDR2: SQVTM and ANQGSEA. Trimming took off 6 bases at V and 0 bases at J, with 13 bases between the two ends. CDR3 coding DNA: TGCAGCGTGCTAAAACAGACTAGCACAGATACGCAGTATTTT. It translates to CSVLKQTSTDTQYF.

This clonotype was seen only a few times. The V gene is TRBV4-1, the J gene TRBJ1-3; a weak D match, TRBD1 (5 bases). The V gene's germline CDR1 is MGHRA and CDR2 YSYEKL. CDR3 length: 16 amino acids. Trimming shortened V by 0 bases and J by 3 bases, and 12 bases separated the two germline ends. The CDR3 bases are TGCGCCAGCAGCCAAGATCGGCCCAGGGATGGAAACACCATATATTTT. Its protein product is CASSQDRPRDGNTIYF.

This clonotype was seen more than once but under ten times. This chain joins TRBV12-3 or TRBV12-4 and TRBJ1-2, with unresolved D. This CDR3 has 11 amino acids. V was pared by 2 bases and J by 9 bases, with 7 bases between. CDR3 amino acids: CASSLTTSYTF. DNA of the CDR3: TGTGCCAGCAGTTTAACGACAAGCTACACCTTC.

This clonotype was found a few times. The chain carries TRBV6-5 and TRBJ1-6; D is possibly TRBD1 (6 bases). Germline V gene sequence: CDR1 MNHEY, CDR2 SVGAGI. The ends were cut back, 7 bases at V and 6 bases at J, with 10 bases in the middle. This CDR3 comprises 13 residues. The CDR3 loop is CASTGAINSPLHF. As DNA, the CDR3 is TGTGCCAGCACAGGGGCCATTAATTCACCCCTCCACTTT.

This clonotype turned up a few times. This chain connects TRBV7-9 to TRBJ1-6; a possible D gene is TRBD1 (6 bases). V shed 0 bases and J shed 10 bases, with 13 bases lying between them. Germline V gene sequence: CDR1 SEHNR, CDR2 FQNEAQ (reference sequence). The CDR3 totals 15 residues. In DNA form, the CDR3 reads TGTGCCAGCAGCTTAGCTCAGGGGACCGGATCACCCCTCCACTTT. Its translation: CASSLAQGTGSPLHF.

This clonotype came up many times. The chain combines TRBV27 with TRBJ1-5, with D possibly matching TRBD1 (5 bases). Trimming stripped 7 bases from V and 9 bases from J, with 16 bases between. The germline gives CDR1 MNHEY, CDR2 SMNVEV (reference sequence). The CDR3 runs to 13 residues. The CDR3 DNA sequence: TGTGCCAGCAAGGGGACCGTCTTAGGGCCCCAGCATTTT. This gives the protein CASKGTVLGPQHF.

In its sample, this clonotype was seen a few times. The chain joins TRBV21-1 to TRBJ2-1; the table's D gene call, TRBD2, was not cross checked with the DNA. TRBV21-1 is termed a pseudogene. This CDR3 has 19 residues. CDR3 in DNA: TGTGCCAGCACCCCCGACTCCGGGACTAGCGGGGGGGTCTGCAATGAGCAGTTCTTC. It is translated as CASTPDSGTSGGVCNEQFF.

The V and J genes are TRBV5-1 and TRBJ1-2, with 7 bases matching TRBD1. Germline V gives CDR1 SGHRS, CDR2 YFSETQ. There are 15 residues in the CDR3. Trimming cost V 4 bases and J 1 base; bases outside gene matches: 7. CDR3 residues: CASSGWTGSNYGYTF. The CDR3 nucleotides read TGCGCCAGCAGCGGATGGACAGGCAGTAACTATGGCTACACCTTC.

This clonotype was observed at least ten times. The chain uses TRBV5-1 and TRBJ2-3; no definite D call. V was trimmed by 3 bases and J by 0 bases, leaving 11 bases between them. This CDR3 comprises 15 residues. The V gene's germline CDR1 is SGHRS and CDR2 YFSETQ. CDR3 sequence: CASSSNTISTDTQYF. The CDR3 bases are TGCGCCAGCAGCTCGAACACTATTAGCACAGATACGCAGTATTTT.

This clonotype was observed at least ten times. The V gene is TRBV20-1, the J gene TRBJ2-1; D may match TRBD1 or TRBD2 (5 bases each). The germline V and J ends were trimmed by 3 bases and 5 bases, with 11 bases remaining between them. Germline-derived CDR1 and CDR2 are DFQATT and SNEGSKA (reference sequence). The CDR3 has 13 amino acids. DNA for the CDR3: TGCAGTGCTAGCCGGGACGGCGACAATGAGCAGTTCTTC. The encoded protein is CSASRDGDNEQFF.

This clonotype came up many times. CDR3 sequence: CASSLISNTEAFF. In nucleotides, the CDR3 is TGTGCCAGCAGCTTGATATCGAACACTGAAGCTTTCTTT. This chain connects TRBV5-6 to TRBJ1-1; D gene unclear. Per the germline V gene, CDR1 is SGHDT and CDR2 is YYEEEE. This CDR3 region has 13 residues. Trimming took 1 base from V and 1 from J, leaving 5 bases between them.

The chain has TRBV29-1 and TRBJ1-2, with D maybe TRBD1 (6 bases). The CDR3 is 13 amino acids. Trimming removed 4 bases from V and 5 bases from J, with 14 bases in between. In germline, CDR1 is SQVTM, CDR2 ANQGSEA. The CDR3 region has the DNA TGCAGCGTTGCCCAGACAGGAACGTATGGCTACACCTTC. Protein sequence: CSVAQTGTYGYTF.

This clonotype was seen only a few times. Here the CDR3 DNA reads TGTGCCAGCAGCGAAAGTGCAGGGGGCGCTTACAATTCACCCCTCCACTTT. This translates into CASSESAGGAYNSPLHF. J is TRBJ1-6 and V is TRBV7-9, with 8 bases that match TRBD1. CDR3 size: 17 residues. Trimming took 5 bases from V and 7 from J; bases not matched to a gene: 13. Germline CDR1 reads SEHNR; CDR2 reads FQNEAQ (reference sequence).

CDR3: CASSEGGRTDSNQPQHF. The DNA of the CDR3 is TGTGCCAGCAGTGAAGGAGGGAGGACAGATAGCAATCAGCCCCAGCATTTT. The V gene is TRBV6-1, the J gene TRBJ1-5; D perhaps matches TRBD1 (6 bases). The CDR3 spans 17 residues. Germline V gives CDR1 MNHNS, CDR2 SASEGT. The germline V and J ends were trimmed by 1 base and 0 bases, with 13 bases remaining between them.

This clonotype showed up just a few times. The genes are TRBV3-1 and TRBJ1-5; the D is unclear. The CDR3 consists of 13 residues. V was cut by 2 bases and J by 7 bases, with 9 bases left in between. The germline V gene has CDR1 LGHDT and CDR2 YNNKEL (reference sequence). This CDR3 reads CASSQTFQQPQHF. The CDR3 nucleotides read TGTGCCAGCAGCCAAACATTTCAACAGCCCCAGCATTTT.

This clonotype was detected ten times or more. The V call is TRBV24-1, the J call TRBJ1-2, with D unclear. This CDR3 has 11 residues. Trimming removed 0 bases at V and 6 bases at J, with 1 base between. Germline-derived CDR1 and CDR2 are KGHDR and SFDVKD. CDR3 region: CATSDLNGYTF. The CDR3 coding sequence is TGTGCCACCAGTGATTTGAATGGCTACACCTTC.

For the CDR3, the DNA is TGTGCCAGCCGACAGCGGCTACGGAACACTGAAGCTTTCTTT. Its protein product is CASRQRLRNTEAFF. This chain uses TRBV27 with TRBJ1-1; a weak D match, TRBD1 (5 bases). The germline V gene encodes CDR1 MNHEY and CDR2 SMNVEV (reference sequence). The CDR3 is made up of 14 amino acids. Trimming stripped 8 bases from V and 1 base from J, with 14 bases between.

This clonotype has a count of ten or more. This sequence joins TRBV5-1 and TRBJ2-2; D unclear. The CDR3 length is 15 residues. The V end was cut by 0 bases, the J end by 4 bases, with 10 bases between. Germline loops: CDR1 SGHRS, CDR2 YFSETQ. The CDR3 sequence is CASSLDFRSTGELFF. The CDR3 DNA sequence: TGCGCCAGCAGCTTGGACTTTCGGAGCACCGGGGAGCTGTTTTTT.

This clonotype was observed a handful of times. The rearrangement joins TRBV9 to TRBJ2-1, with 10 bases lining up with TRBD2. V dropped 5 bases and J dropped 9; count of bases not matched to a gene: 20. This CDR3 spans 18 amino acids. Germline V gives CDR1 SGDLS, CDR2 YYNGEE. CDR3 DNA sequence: TGTGCCAGCAGGGGGGGTGCTAGCGGGGGTCCCAATCGGGGTGAGCAGTTCTTC. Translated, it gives CASRGGASGGPNRGEQFF.

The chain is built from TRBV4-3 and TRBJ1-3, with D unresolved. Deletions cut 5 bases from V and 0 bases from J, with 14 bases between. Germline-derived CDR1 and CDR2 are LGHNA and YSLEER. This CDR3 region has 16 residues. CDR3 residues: CASSSEAVSSGNTIYF. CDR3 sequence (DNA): TGCGCCAGCAGCTCAGAAGCAGTGAGCTCTGGAAACACCATATATTTT.